This T cell receptor beta chain stems from a study of beta chain features in type 1 diabetes. In the study overall: Patients shared similar age, gender and cell yields with healthy donors. Study-wide points: At VDJ recombination sites, type 1 diabetes patients had fewer insertions and more deleted nucleotides. Moderately but significantly shorter TCRB CDR3s were found in Type 1 diabetes patients in all four CD4+ subsets. There was a possibility that cDNA sequencing over-represented cells with high TCR expression.

Per germline, CDR1 SGHTA and CDR2 FQGNSA. J gave up 3 bases and V 3 bases, and 9 bases lay outside the gene matches. This CDR3 has 17 amino acids. This clone showed up many times. The antigen remains undetermined. Every bit of the isolated RNA underwent reverse transcription, so sequencing read expressed TCRB transcripts. Assay used: immunoSEQ multiplex PCR; TCRdb lists only in-frame clones, some missing. The sample lists about 190,000 clones; approximately 7.9% were seen once. The chain carries TRBV7-2 and TRBJ2-3, with TRBD2 matching over 10 bases. The specimen was central memory CD4+ T cells from blood. The source is a man younger than 35 with type 1 diabetes. CDR3 sequence (DNA): TGTGCCAGCAGCTTGTTTCTGGAACTAGCGGGAACAGATACGCAGTATTTT. It encodes CASSLFLELAGTDTQYF.